This T cell receptor beta chain was profiled in a study of human T cells and chemical hapten exposure. General study results and limits: The number of TCRs above 1 in 1000 frequency did not change after DPC sensitization. Alopecia was present in the donors, so their immune response may differ from healthy people's.

TCRdb itself ran the RACE reads through MiXCR, one entry per CDR3 protein. This sample carries under 100,000 distinct CDR3 sequences, more than 8.5% of them seen once, and the ten largest clones take 2% to 2.5%. Regarding time point: patch test 2, 6 weeks after DPC sensitization. Treatment denoted: therapeutic diphenylcyclopropenone sensitization with weekly scalp DPC. The CDR3 is 14 amino acids. V lost 5 bases to trimming and J lost 7 bases; unmatched junction nucleotides: 7. Germline V gene sequence: CDR1 MNHEY, CDR2 SVGAGI. This clonotype was recorded at least ten times. Antigen unknown. This TCR was sampled from a woman aged 30 to 39 with alopecia areata. Some clones in this sample may be carry-over from other donors' samples. The V call is TRBV6-5, the J call TRBJ1-2; 10 bases agree with TRBD1. The sample consisted of whole blood, taken in connection with sensitization to the hapten diphenylcyclopropenone (DPC). Here the CDR3 reads CASSGDRGSVGYTF. DNA of the CDR3: TGTGCCAGCAGTGGGGACAGGGGATCCGTTGGCTACACCTTC.